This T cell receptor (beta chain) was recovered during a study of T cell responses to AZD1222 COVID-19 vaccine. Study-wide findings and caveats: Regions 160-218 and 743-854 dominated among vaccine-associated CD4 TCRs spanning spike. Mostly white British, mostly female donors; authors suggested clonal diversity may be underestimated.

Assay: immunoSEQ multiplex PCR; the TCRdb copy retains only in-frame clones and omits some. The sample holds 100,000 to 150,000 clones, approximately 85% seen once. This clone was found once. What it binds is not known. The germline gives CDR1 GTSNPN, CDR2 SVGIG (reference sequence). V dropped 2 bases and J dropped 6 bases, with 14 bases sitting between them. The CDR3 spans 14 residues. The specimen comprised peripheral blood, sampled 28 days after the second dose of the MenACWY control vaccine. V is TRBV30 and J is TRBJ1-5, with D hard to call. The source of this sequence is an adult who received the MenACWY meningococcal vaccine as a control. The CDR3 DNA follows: TGTGCCTGGAGTCCGGGTCTTCAAGGTCAGCCCCAGCATTTT. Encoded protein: CAWSPGLQGQPQHF.